The T cell receptor (beta chain) described here comes from a study of blood T cell repertoires in COVID-19. Germline V gene data show CDR1 as MDHEN and CDR2 as SYDVKM. The CDR3 is made up of 12 amino acids. Trimming removed 10 bases at V and 6 bases at J, with 13 bases between. Data came from immunoSEQ multiplex PCR; TCRdb stores just in-frame clones and leaves some out. The table includes about 430,000 clones, about 88% detected once. This TCR came from a woman between 18 and 29 years old who had been exposed to COVID-19. The sample taken for sequencing was PBMCs or T cells enriched from blood (not recorded which). The chain links TRBV28 to TRBJ1-5; D gene ambiguous. The CDR3 nucleotides read TGTGCCACTTCGGGGTTTCGTCAGCCCCAGCATTTT. Its protein is CATSGFRQPQHF.